Each of the 13 T cell receptor beta chains below was sequenced from the same sample in a study of T-cell reconstitution after alpha-beta-depleted transplantation in children. Unique molecular identifiers were used in preparing the TCRbeta library. MiXCR was run by TCRdb on the PCR reads, yielding one entry per CDR3 protein. Found here are 230,000 or so distinct CDR3 sequences, more than 10% of them singletons; the top ten hold roughly 2.6%. The sequences come from PBMCs from the stem cell graft donor, collected from the stem cell graft. These receptor sequences come from a human donor who donated a stem cell graft to a child with acute lymphoblastic leukemia.

This clonotype was seen many times. The chain joins TRBV9 to TRBJ2-7; possibly TRBD1 for D (5 bases). Germline V gene sequence: CDR1 SGDLS, CDR2 YYNGEE. Deletions cut 0 bases from V and 3 bases from J, with 7 bases between. This CDR3 has 13 residues. CDR3 bases: TGTGCCAGCAGCGTAGACGGACACTACGAGCAGTACTTC. Protein product: CASSVDGHYEQYF.

As concerns this clonotype: One end of the junction does not line up with germline, which may come from a read error. The chain recombines TRBV18 with TRBJ2-4; the D gene is possibly TRBD2 (5 bases). Germline assignment: CDR1 KGHSH and CDR2 LQKENI. This CDR3 spans 16 amino acids. CDR3 loop: CASSPPSPGSKNSQYF. CDR3 in DNA: TGTGCCAGCTCACCACCGAGCCCGGGATCCAAAAACAGTCAGTACTTC. The whole variable domain, remainder taken from reference TRBV18 and TRBJ2-4, is NAGVMQNPRHLVRRRGQEARLRCSPMKGHSHVYWYRQLPEEGLKFMVYLQKENIIDESGMPKERFSAEFPKEGPSILRIQQVVRGDSAAYFCASSPPSPGSKNSQYFGAGTRLSVL.

Turning to this clonotype: This sequence may be a read error, since a much larger clone differs from it by one base. The chain links TRBV5-1 to TRBJ2-3; no reliable D call. Per the germline V gene, CDR1 is SGHRS and CDR2 is YFSETQ. The CDR3 is 15 amino acids. Trimming removed 6 bases at V and 0 bases at J, with 14 bases between. The CDR3 region has the DNA TGCGCCAGCAACTACGTGGGGTTTAGCACAGATACGCAGTATTTT. Encoded protein: CASNYVGFSTDTQYF.

CDR3 in DNA: TGTGCCAGCAGTACGACGGTTAACTATGGCTACACCTTC. This codes for CASSTTVNYGYTF. The J gene is TRBJ1-2, the V gene TRBV28; unclear D gene. Germline V CDR1 and CDR2: MDHEN, SYDVKM. The V gene lost 5 bases and the J gene lost 1 base, with 8 bases spanning the gap. This CDR3 region has 13 residues.

This clonotype was counted many times. This chain connects TRBV9 to TRBJ2-3; D assignment may be TRBD1 or TRBD2 (5 bases each). Trimming cost V 7 bases and J 11 bases, with 20 bases left between them. The germline CDR1 and CDR2 sequences are SGDLS and YYNGEE. The CDR3 contains 13 residues. CDR3: CASGADPGTEQYF. The CDR3 DNA follows: TGTGCCAGCGGAGCAGATCCCGGGACGGAGCAGTATTTT.

This clonotype has a count of ten or more. The chain employs TRBV10-1 and TRBJ2-2; a possible D gene is TRBD1 (5 bases). Germline V gene lookup returns CDR1 WNHNN and CDR2 SYGVQD (reference sequence). V shed 4 bases and J shed 1 base, with 10 bases lying between them. The CDR3 runs 15 residues. The CDR3 protein is CASSVQALNTGELFF. In nucleotides, the CDR3 is TGCGCCAGCAGTGTACAGGCCTTGAACACCGGGGAGCTGTTTTTT.

V is TRBV29-1 and J is TRBJ2-2; D unclear. V dropped 0 bases and J dropped 6 bases, with 11 bases sitting between them. The CDR3 is made up of 14 amino acids. The germline V gene encodes CDR1 SQVTM and CDR2 ANQGSEA. DNA for the CDR3: TGCAGCGTTGAAGATCAGTCCTACCCCGGGGAGCTGTTTTTT. Its translation is CSVEDQSYPGELFF.

As to this clonotype: Given a much more abundant clone one base away, this may be a read error. The V call is TRBV29-1, the J call TRBJ1-4; TRBD1 agrees at 8 bases. The CDR3 has 13 residues. Germline V gene lookup returns CDR1 SQVTM and CDR2 ANQGSEA. The CDR3 reads CSVGRGLGETLFF. CDR3 DNA: TGCAGCGTGGGCAGGGGGCTCGGAGAAACACTGTTTTTT.

This clonotype was recorded many times. V usage is TRBV4-2 and J usage is TRBJ2-7, with TRBD1 identical over 7 bases. This CDR3 is built from 17 residues. Losses at the gene ends were 4 bases for V and 3 bases for J; bases not matched to a gene: 15. Germline values: CDR1 LGHNA, CDR2 YNFKEQ. The CDR3 coding sequence is TGTGCCAGCAGCCCATGGTCCGGACAGGCCCCGATCTACGAGCAGTACTTC. Amino acid sequence: CASSPWSGQAPIYEQYF.

This clonotype was picked up many times. The J gene is TRBJ2-2, the V gene TRBV5-1, with D unclear. V was clipped by 2 bases and J by 4 bases, with 9 bases between them. CDR3 size: 14 residues. From germline, CDR1 is SGHRS and CDR2 YFSETQ. The CDR3 reads CASSFRRSTGELFF. The CDR3 bases are TGCGCCAGCAGCTTCAGGCGTAGCACCGGGGAGCTGTTTTTT.

The chain joins TRBV5-8 to TRBJ2-2, with D unclear. This CDR3 comprises 16 residues. V shed 2 bases and J shed 5 bases, with 16 bases lying between them. The germline V gene has CDR1 SGHTS and CDR2 YDEGEE. The CDR3 bases are TGTGCCAGCAGCTTAAGAGCGCAACTAAGAACCGGGGAGCTGTTTTTT. This encodes CASSLRAQLRTGELFF.

Many counts were recorded for this clonotype. The rearrangement uses TRBV12-3 or TRBV12-4 and TRBJ1-2; no definite D call. The CDR3 extends over 11 amino acids. The germline V and J ends were trimmed by 6 bases and 14 bases, with 16 bases remaining between them. The CDR3 loop reads CASSPIGPRTF. CDR3 bases: TGTGCCAGCAGCCCGATCGGTCCCCGGACCTTC.

This clonotype showed up many times. CDR3 coding DNA: TGTGCCTCAAACTGGGATAGCAATCAGCCCCAGCATTTT. Residues: CASNWDSNQPQHF. V gene TRBV30 combines with J gene TRBJ1-5, with D unresolved. This CDR3 contains 13 residues. V dropped 7 bases and J dropped 0 bases, with 10 bases sitting between them. The germline CDR1 and CDR2 sequences are GTSNPN and SVGIG (reference sequence).